This TCR beta chain was found in a study of cytomegalovirus exposure and HLA in healthy donors. General study findings and limits: More than 15,000 TCR beta sequences were associated with HLA alleles at 0.05 false discovery rate in a later analysis.

This clone was counted a few times. The antigen is undetermined. The PCR had 60 Vbeta and 13 Jbeta primers. Sequencing used immunoSEQ multiplex PCR; TCRdb keeps in-frame clones, though not all of them. The sample comprises under 200,000 clones, around 78% of which are singletons, and around 0.71% rests with the top ten. V lost 6 bases to trimming and J lost 6 bases; unmatched junction nucleotides: 4. Germline values: CDR1 SQVTM, CDR2 ANQGSEA. This CDR3 has 12 residues. The sequencing sample was made of PBMCs. This TCR was sampled from a female donor in good health and CMV-seronegative. V is TRBV29-1 and J is TRBJ2-2, with TRBD1 matching 7 bases. The CDR3 DNA reads TGCAGCGTGAGACAGGGTGCCGGGGAGCTGTTTTTT. It translates to CSVRQGAGELFF.